Below are 25 T cell receptor beta chains sequenced from a single sample in a study of blood T cells in healthy people across ages. Together with a sample-barcoded 5' primer, a J-beta primer mix was included in a second PCR lasting about 7 to 12 cycles. MiXCR, applied by TCRdb to the 5' RACE reads, yields one record per CDR3 protein. The table has around 1.5 million distinct CDR3 sequences, around 55% seen once. The sample consisted of blood. Receptors were obtained from a man between 18 and 29 years old in good health.

The gene calls are TRBV20-1 and TRBJ2-1; TRBD2 matches 8 bases. The CDR3 loop spans 16 amino acids. With 2 bases clipped from V and 0 bases from J, the junction kept 6 bases outside the gene matches. The germline V gene has CDR1 DFQATT and CDR2 SNEGSKA (reference sequence). The CDR3 DNA reads TGCAGTGCTAGAATCGGAAGCGGGAGCTCCTACAATGAGCAGTTCTTC. As protein: CSARIGSGSSYNEQFF.

This clonotype was found once. The rearrangement uses TRBV25-1 and TRBJ2-1; D is unresolved. There are 13 residues in the CDR3. Germline V gene lookup returns CDR1 MGHDK and CDR2 SYGVNS. V dropped 5 bases and J dropped 2 bases, with 7 bases sitting between them. The CDR3 here is CASSTFTYNEQFF. The CDR3, as DNA: TGTGCCAGCAGTACTTTTACCTACAATGAGCAGTTCTTC.

This clonotype has more than one count but fewer than ten. This rearrangement joins TRBV27 to TRBJ2-3, with 10 bases that match TRBD2. This CDR3 is built from 18 residues. The V gene end was trimmed by 6 bases and the J gene end by 0 bases; junction bases not matched to a gene: 12. Germline CDR1 reads MNHEY; CDR2 reads SMNVEV (reference sequence). CDR3 amino acids: CASRVLAGSVSSTDTQYF. In nucleotides, the CDR3 is TGTGCCAGCAGGGTACTAGCGGGATCGGTGTCTAGCACAGATACGCAGTATTTT.

V usage is TRBV20-1 and J usage is TRBJ2-7; 7 nucleotides line up with TRBD2. Germline-derived CDR1 and CDR2 are DFQATT and SNEGSKA (reference sequence). The trim removed 4 bases at V and 0 bases at J, leaving 6 bases unmatched. The CDR3 sequence is 14 residues long. CDR3 region: CSAKPSGYSYEQYF. The CDR3 DNA follows: TGCAGTGCTAAACCTAGCGGATACTCCTACGAGCAGTACTTC.

This clonotype was seen ten or more times. The gene calls are TRBV4-1 and TRBJ2-5, with D possibly being TRBD1 (5 bases). The CDR3 has 13 residues. CDR1 and CDR2 (germline): MGHRA, YSYEKL. V gave up 5 bases and J gave up 4 bases, with 11 bases separating them. The CDR3 spells CASSIWGGETQYF. CDR3 coding DNA: TGCGCCAGCAGCATCTGGGGCGGAGAGACCCAGTACTTC.

The rearrangement joins TRBV29-1 to TRBJ1-1; the D gene is possibly TRBD1 (5 bases). Germline V gene lookup returns CDR1 SQVTM and CDR2 ANQGSEA. V lost 5 bases and J 7 bases, leaving 14 bases between the germline ends. This CDR3 is built from 12 residues. Written as DNA, the CDR3 is TGCAGCGTTACAGACAGCCTAAATGAAGCTTTCTTT. It is translated as CSVTDSLNEAFF.

This clonotype was seen only a few times. The chain uses TRBV10-2 and TRBJ2-5; 7 bases are a match to TRBD2. J was trimmed by 2 bases and V by 4 bases; bases with no gene match: 4. The germline V gene has CDR1 WSHSY and CDR2 SAAADI. The CDR3 has 14 amino acids. CDR3 residues: CASSATLAQETQYF. Here the CDR3 DNA reads TGCGCCAGCAGTGCAACACTAGCGCAAGAGACCCAGTACTTC.

The chain combines TRBV12-3 or TRBV12-4 with TRBJ2-1; TRBD2 matches 8 bases. The CDR3 extends over 14 amino acids. The V segment lost 8 bases and the J segment 1 base; nucleotides outside the gene matches: 4. The CDR3 protein is CASDAGGSYNEQFF. In DNA form, the CDR3 reads TGTGCCAGCGATGCGGGAGGATCCTACAATGAGCAGTTCTTC.

The chain joins TRBV20-1 to TRBJ2-1, with 7 bases matching TRBD2. The CDR3 has 14 residues. V was clipped by 2 bases and J by 2 bases; unmatched bases: 3. Per germline, CDR1 DFQATT and CDR2 SNEGSKA (reference sequence). The CDR3 DNA reads TGCAGTGCTAGAAGGGACTACGCCTACAATGAGCAGTTCTTC. It translates to CSARRDYAYNEQFF.

V and J are TRBV5-5 and TRBJ2-5; either TRBD1 or TRBD2 may supply D (6 bases each). The V gene lost 1 base and the J gene lost 1 base, with 14 bases spanning the gap. CDR1 is SGHKS and CDR2 is YYEKEE in the germline V gene (reference sequence). This CDR3 contains 16 residues. The CDR3 DNA is TGTGCCAGCAGCTTGAGGCCTCCGGGGGCCCAAGAGACCCAGTACTTC. It is translated as CASSLRPPGAQETQYF.

V is TRBV6-2 or TRBV6-3 and J is TRBJ2-4; possibly TRBD1 or TRBD2 for D (5 bases each). TRBJ2-7 matches the DNA end more closely, so the J call is doubtful. Per the germline V gene, CDR1 is MNHEY and CDR2 is SVGEGT. The CDR3 is 13 residues long. CDR3: CASSDLGPYEQYF. Written as DNA, the CDR3 is TGTGCCAGCAGCGACCTGGGACCATACGAGCAGTACTTC.

Comment on this clonotype: At one end the junction does not follow the germline gene, possibly because of a read error. J is TRBJ2-5 and V is TRBV20-1; perhaps D is TRBD1 or TRBD2 (6 bases each). Germline-derived CDR1 and CDR2 are DFQATT and SNEGSKA (reference sequence). This CDR3 has 14 amino acids. The CDR3 protein is CGARDDGGQETQYF. The CDR3 DNA reads as TGCGGTGCTAGGGACGATGGGGGGCAGGAGACCCAGTACTTC.

Remarks on this clonotype: A junction end diverges from the germline sequence, so it may reflect a read error. CDR3 protein: CAGSDGDPNSPLHF. The DNA for the CDR3 is TGTGCCGGCAGTGACGGGGACCCGAATTCACCCCTCCACTTT. The chain joins TRBV2 to TRBJ1-6, with D possibly TRBD1 on 5 matching bases. Germline-derived CDR1 and CDR2 are SNHLY and FYNNEI. The CDR3 is made up of 14 amino acids.

A single count supports this clonotype. The chain uses TRBV28 and TRBJ1-2, with D hard to call. CDR3 length: 15 amino acids. Germline V gene sequence: CDR1 MDHEN, CDR2 SYDVKM. With 1 base removed from V and 4 bases from J, the gap between germline ends came to 13 bases. DNA for the CDR3: TGTGCCAGCAGTTTATCTGCCGGGAGGTCCTATGGCTACACCTTC. Its protein product is CASSLSAGRSYGYTF.

A word on this clonotype: A read error is possible here, since a much larger clone lies one base away. CDR3 region: CSVVGLETQYF. The CDR3 DNA reads as TGCAGCGTTGTAGGGTTAGAGACCCAGTACTTC. The rearrangement joins TRBV29-1 to TRBJ2-5, with D hard to call. Trimming took off 4 bases at V and 4 bases at J, with 7 bases between the two ends. The CDR3 is 11 residues long. The germline gives CDR1 SQVTM, CDR2 ANQGSEA.

V gene TRBV28 combines with J gene TRBJ2-5; 7 nucleotides agree with TRBD2. V gave up 6 bases and J gave up 5 bases; unmatched junction bases: 9. This CDR3 spans 14 amino acids. CDR1 MDHEN and CDR2 SYDVKM come from the germline V gene. This CDR3 reads CASRLQAGRETQYF. The CDR3 DNA reads as TGTGCCAGCAGACTTCAAGCGGGAAGGGAGACCCAGTACTTC.

This clonotype was detected only a few times. This chain links TRBV11-2 with TRBJ2-4, with D possibly matching TRBD2 (6 bases). Germline CDR1 is SGHAT and CDR2 is FQNNGV. Deletions cut 1 base from V and 9 bases from J, with 22 bases between. The CDR3 contains 17 residues. The CDR3 region is CASSLGFGGPGRGIQYF. In nucleotides, the CDR3 is TGTGCCAGCAGCTTAGGTTTCGGAGGGCCCGGACGGGGCATTCAGTACTTC.

The chain uses TRBV9 and TRBJ2-3; 8 nucleotides line up with TRBD2. V lost 0 bases and J lost 5; bases outside the gene matches: 2. The germline CDR1 and CDR2 sequences are SGDLS and YYNGEE. CDR3 length equals 14 residues. In nucleotides, the CDR3 is TGTGCCAGCAGCGTAGGACTAGCGAAAGATACGCAGTATTTT. This sequence encodes CASSVGLAKDTQYF.

This clonotype has more than one count but fewer than ten. This sequence joins TRBV5-1 and TRBJ2-6; D not certain. CDR3 size: 18 residues. CDR1 is SGHRS and CDR2 is YFSETQ in the germline V gene. V lost 3 bases and J 3 bases, leaving 19 bases between the germline ends. In DNA form, the CDR3 reads TGCGCCAGCAGCTCCACAGCCCACGTAAGTCGTGGGGCCAACGTCCTGACTTTC. Translation: CASSSTAHVSRGANVLTF.

This rearrangement joins TRBV20-1 to TRBJ2-7, with TRBD2 identical over 11 bases. CDR1 and CDR2 from the germline V gene are DFQATT and SNEGSKA (reference sequence). The CDR3 has 17 amino acids. The V and J ends lost 0 bases and 0 bases, in that order; junction bases with no gene match: 7. The CDR3 here is CSARDVRGTSGSYEQYF. DNA of the CDR3: TGCAGTGCTAGAGATGTGCGGGGGACTAGCGGCTCCTACGAGCAGTACTTC.

This chain joins TRBV7-2 and TRBJ2-3; TRBD2 is a possible D gene (6 bases). The V and J ends lost 2 bases and 13 bases respectively, with 13 bases between them. Germline loops: CDR1 SGHTA, CDR2 FQGNSA. CDR3 length equals 12 residues. CDR3 DNA sequence: TGTGCCAGCAGCTTATCGAGGTCTAGCGAGTATTTT. It translates to CASSLSRSSEYF.

The chain has TRBV9 and TRBJ1-5; a weak D match, TRBD1 (6 bases). Germline-derived CDR1 and CDR2 are SGDLS and YYNGEE. Trimming pared 3 bases from V and 7 bases from J, leaving 14 bases between. CDR3 size: 14 residues. CDR3 nucleotides: TGTGCCAGCAGCGCAACAGGGCCAGAACAGCCCCAGCATTTT. It is translated as CASSATGPEQPQHF.

This clonotype came up a few times. The rearrangement links TRBV29-1 to TRBJ2-7; D gene unclear. This CDR3 is built from 14 residues. Per germline, CDR1 SQVTM and CDR2 ANQGSEA. Trimming took 6 bases from V and 2 from J, leaving 17 bases between them. The CDR3 DNA reads TGCAGCGTGGGCTATCCCCTAAGCCCCTACGAGCAGTACTTC. Protein sequence: CSVGYPLSPYEQYF.

The chain has TRBV28 and TRBJ2-6; TRBD1 matches at 7 bases. CDR3 length: 17 amino acids. Per germline, CDR1 MDHEN and CDR2 SYDVKM. Trimming took 1 base from V and 9 from J; bases not matched to a gene: 12. This CDR3 is CASSLYPLGTAYNVLTF. CDR3 in DNA: TGTGCCAGCAGTTTATACCCACTAGGGACAGCCTACAACGTCCTGACTTTC.

The rearrangement uses TRBV20-1 and TRBJ1-2, with D possibly matching TRBD1 (6 bases). The germline V gene has CDR1 DFQATT and CDR2 SNEGSKA (reference sequence). The germline V and J ends were trimmed by 3 bases and 0 bases, with 11 bases remaining between them. The CDR3 loop spans 14 amino acids. The CDR3 coding sequence is TGCAGTGCTAGTAGTCAGGGGACTAACTATGGCTACACCTTC. Translating it yields CSASSQGTNYGYTF.